Here is one TCR beta chain with its context. Germline V CDR1 and CDR2: SGHRS, YFSETQ. This CDR3 contains 15 residues. The V segment lost 1 base and the J segment 1 base; nucleotides outside the gene matches: 3. The data stem from a study of blood T cell repertoires in COVID-19. In the original workflow: Nucleated cell counts were estimated from reference gene primer amplification. TCRdb's copy holds only in-frame clones and misses some; the assay was immunoSEQ multiplex PCR. From that table come the V and J calls and clone size; the DNA was used to work out D and trimming. The table records about 110,000 clones, roughly 84% of them present only once.

The chain couples TRBV5-1 to TRBJ2-3; TRBD2 agrees at 7 bases. The source is a woman at least 80 years old with active or convalescent COVID-19. Sample: peripheral blood. CDR3 sequence: CASSLKTSGTDTQYF. CDR3 DNA: TGCGCCAGCAGCTTGAAAACTAGCGGCACAGATACGCAGTATTTT.